The source of this TCR beta chain is a study of blood T cell repertoires in COVID-19. In the study overall: The United States, Italy and Spain provided the acute and convalescent COVID-19 samples. The cDNA or gDNA used as material had been derived from T cells, B-cell-depleted T cells, or PBMCs.

The germline CDR1 and CDR2 sequences are PRHDT and FYEKMQ (reference sequence). Trimming removed 4 bases at V and 3 bases at J, with 12 bases between. The CDR3 totals 14 residues. In the original processing: How many nucleated cells were present was estimated from reference gene primer amplification. Sequencing was performed with immunoSEQ multiplex PCR; in TCRdb, only in-frame clones are kept and a portion is missing. V, J and clone size are taken as reported in that table, and D and trimming were inferred from the DNA itself. The sample holds 450,000 to 500,000 clones; over 75% are singletons and the top ten take about 3.2%.

This sequence was found in a human donor in a cohort sampled during active COVID-19. The sequenced sample consisted of peripheral blood. The chain is built from TRBV13 and TRBJ1-1; possibly TRBD1 for D (6 bases). CDR3 nucleotides: TGTGCCAGCAGCTCGTTTTCAGGGGACACTGAAGCTTTCTTT. Its protein product is CASSSFSGDTEAFF.